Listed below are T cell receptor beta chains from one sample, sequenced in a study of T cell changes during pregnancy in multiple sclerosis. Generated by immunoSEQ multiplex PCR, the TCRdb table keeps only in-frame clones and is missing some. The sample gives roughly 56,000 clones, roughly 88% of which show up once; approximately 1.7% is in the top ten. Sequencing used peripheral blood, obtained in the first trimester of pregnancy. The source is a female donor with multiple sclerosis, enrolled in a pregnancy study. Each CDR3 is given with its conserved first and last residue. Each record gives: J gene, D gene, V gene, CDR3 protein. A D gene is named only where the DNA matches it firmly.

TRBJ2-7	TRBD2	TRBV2	CASNSGNSYEQYF
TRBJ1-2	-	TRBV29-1	CSAFNGELPYGYTF
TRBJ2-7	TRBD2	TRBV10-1	CASSESIAGLAGGFEQYF
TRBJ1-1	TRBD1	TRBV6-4	CASRPTRQGLNTEAFF
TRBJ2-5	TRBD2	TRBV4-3	CASSQDLLGGETQYF
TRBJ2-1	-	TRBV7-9	CASSSSGLYNYNEQFF
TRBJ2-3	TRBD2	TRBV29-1	CSVILAGDTDTQYF
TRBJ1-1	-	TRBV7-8	CASSLTDTEAFF
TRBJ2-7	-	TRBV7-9	CASSLGGAPHEQYF
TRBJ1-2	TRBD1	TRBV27	CASRPGWGAGTGGGYTF
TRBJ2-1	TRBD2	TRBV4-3	CASSQTAPVAGGSGNEQFF
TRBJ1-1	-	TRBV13	CASSSRTVTEAFF
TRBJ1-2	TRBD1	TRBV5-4	CASSLGTGIDYGYTF
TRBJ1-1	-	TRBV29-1	CSVEIQGRGAFF
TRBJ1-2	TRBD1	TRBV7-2	CASSLARGQGEGGYTF
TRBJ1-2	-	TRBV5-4	CASSLGPDTSNYGYTF
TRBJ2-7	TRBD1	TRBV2	CASSEASGGEQYF
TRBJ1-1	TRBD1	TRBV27	CASSLDRYTEAFF
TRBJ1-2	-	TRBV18	CASSPRGGGQIYGYTF
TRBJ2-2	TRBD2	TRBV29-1	CSGGVAGNTGELFF
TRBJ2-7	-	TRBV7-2	CASSLGLADAYEQYF
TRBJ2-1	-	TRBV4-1	CASSHVGPSGQNEQFF
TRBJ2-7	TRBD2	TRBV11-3	CASSSSSGSGEQYF
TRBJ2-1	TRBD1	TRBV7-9	CASSFETGIYNEQFF
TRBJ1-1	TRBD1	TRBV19	CASSIRRGSGDRTFF
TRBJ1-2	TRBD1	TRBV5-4	CASSYRGQGPIYGYTF
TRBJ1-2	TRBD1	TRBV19	CASSKIQGGANYGYTF
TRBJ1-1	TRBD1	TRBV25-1	CASRGTGLDVEAFF
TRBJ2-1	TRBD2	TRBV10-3	CAIRTSATRGEQFF
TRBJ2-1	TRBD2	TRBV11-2	CASSLALAGGNEQFF
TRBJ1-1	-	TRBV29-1	CSVLGPEAFF
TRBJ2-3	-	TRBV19	CASSIWGAGDTQYF
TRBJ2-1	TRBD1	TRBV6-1	CASSVRDSGYNEQFF
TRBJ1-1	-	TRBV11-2	CASGGKAEAFF
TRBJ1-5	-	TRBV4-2	CASSQGGGNNQPQHF
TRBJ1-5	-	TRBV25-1	CASSESVGEGSTQPQHF
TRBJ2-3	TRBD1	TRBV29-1	CSVRETGGTDTQYF
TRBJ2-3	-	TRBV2	CARALGGTDTQYF
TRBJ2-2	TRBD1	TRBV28	CASSSGQGATGELFF
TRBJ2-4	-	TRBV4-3	CASSLRPLTSTKNIQYF
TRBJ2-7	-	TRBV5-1	CASSLGVYEQYF
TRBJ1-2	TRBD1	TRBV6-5	CASSSTTTGGYGYTF
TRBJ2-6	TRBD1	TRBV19	CATHRGPGANVLTF
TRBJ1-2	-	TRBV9	CASSVDLGSNFFYGYTF
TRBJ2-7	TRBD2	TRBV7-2	CASSSPAAGVEQYF
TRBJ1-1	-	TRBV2	CASNTNTEAFF
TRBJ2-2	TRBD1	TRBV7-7	CASSRDRATGELFF
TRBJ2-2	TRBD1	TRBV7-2	CASSPRQGAHTGELFF
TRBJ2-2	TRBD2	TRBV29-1	CSKSGTSGGGGELFF
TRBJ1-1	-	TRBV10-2	CASSVLVVDEAFF
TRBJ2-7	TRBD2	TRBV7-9	CASSPRLAERIGQYF
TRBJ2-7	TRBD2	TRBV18	CASSPLAVSYEQYF
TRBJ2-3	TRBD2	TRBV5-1	CASSLRLAGEFKEQYF
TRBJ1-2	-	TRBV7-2	CASSLEEGTGYTF
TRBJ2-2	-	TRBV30	CAWSVLTTGELFF
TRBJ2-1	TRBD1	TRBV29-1	CSVDGQGSYNEQFF
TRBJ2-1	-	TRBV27	CASTLRWFSYNEQFF
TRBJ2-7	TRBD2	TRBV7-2	CASSVTSGSYEQYF
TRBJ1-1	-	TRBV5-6	CASSSYRVGNTEAFF